A single sample gave rise to the 21 T cell receptor beta chains below, sequenced in a study of control samples from healthy donors and cancer patients. Libraries were prepared by immunoSEQ multiplex PCR; TCRdb keeps only in-frame clonotypes and omits some of them. The sample yields around 130,000 clones, nearly 90% seen once. Sequenced material: PBMCs. The receptor set was obtained from a man in his fifties with head and neck cancer.

This sequence joins TRBV9 and TRBJ2-3; no firm D call. V lost 4 bases, J lost 2 bases, and 14 bases lay in between. Germline V gene data show CDR1 as SGDLS and CDR2 as YYNGEE. This CDR3 region has 15 residues. The CDR3 DNA reads as TGTGCCAGCAGCCTGTTCGGAGTCCCCACAGATACGCAGTATTTT. It codes for CASSLFGVPTDTQYF.

This clone was seen only once. This chain uses TRBV19 with TRBJ1-4; possibly TRBD1 for D (5 bases). This CDR3 contains 18 residues. The germline V gene has CDR1 LNHDA and CDR2 SQIVND (reference sequence). The V end was cut by 8 bases, the J end by 0 bases, with 22 bases between. The CDR3 is CASSLDPGPLATNEKLFF. DNA of the CDR3: TGTGCCAGTTCTCTAGACCCGGGACCTCTTGCAACTAATGAAAAACTGTTTTTT.

This clone was recorded once. The chain is built from TRBV5-1 and TRBJ2-3; D remains unclear. The CDR3 contains 14 residues. Trimming stripped 3 bases from V and 2 bases from J, with 10 bases between. In germline, CDR1 is SGHRS, CDR2 YFSETQ. CDR3 protein: CASSSPGITDTQYF. CDR3 coding DNA: TGCGCCAGCAGCTCACCCGGAATCACAGATACGCAGTATTTT.

CDR3: CASSYRDPRVTQYF. The CDR3 DNA is TGTGCCAGCAGTTACCGGGACCCAAGAGTGACGCAGTATTTT. The chain joins TRBV6-5 to TRBJ2-3; perhaps D is TRBD1 or TRBD2 (5 bases each). This CDR3 comprises 14 residues. V was clipped by 2 bases and J by 9 bases, with 15 bases between them. Looked up from germline, CDR1 is MNHEY and CDR2 is SVGAGI.

The rearrangement uses TRBV18 and TRBJ1-1; D uncertain. Germline values: CDR1 KGHSH, CDR2 LQKENI. Deletions cut 1 base from V and 5 bases from J, with 11 bases between. The CDR3 loop spans 14 amino acids. The CDR3 reads CASSPQGQETEAFF. The CDR3 DNA is TGTGCCAGCTCACCACAAGGCCAAGAAACTGAAGCTTTCTTT.

The chain couples TRBV11-2 to TRBJ2-5, with 9 nucleotides matching TRBD1. Germline CDR1 is SGHAT and CDR2 is FQNNGV. Trimming removed 3 bases from V and 5 bases from J; junction bases left unmatched: 1. This CDR3 is 13 amino acids long. CDR3 protein: CASSFGQGETQYF. The CDR3 nucleotides read TGTGCCAGCAGCTTTGGACAGGGGGAGACCCAGTACTTC.

The V gene is TRBV6-5, the J gene TRBJ1-6; perhaps TRBD1 as D (6 bases). There are 15 residues in the CDR3. The germline CDR1 and CDR2 sequences are MNHEY and SVGAGI. V lost 9 bases to trimming and J lost 6 bases, with 18 bases between them. CDR3 in DNA: TGTGCCAGTCACGAGCGGGCAGGGGTTAATTCACCCCTCCACTTT. Translated, it gives CASHERAGVNSPLHF.

The V call is TRBV28, the J call TRBJ1-5; 7 bases line up with TRBD1. Per the germline V gene, CDR1 is MDHEN and CDR2 is SYDVKM. J gave up 2 bases and V 2 bases, and 9 bases lay outside the gene matches. The CDR3 sequence is 17 residues long. The CDR3 DNA is TGTGCCAGCAGTTTAGGGGACAGTCGGAATGGCAATCAGCCCCAGCATTTT. Encoded protein: CASSLGDSRNGNQPQHF.

This chain joins TRBV7-6 and TRBJ2-3, with 8 bases matching TRBD2. Losses at the gene ends were 1 base for V and 5 bases for J; bases not matched to a gene: 8. This CDR3 is 16 amino acids long. Germline assignment: CDR1 SGHVS and CDR2 FNYEAQ. The CDR3 sequence is CASSLGSGALGDTQYF. The CDR3 region has the DNA TGTGCCAGCAGCTTAGGTAGCGGGGCCCTCGGAGATACGCAGTATTTT.

This clone turned up a few times. J is TRBJ1-3 and V is TRBV9; 7 nucleotides align to TRBD1. Germline values: CDR1 SGDLS, CDR2 YYNGEE. After removal of 3 bases from V and 2 bases from J, the junction contained 2 bases not matched to a gene. This CDR3 region has 14 residues. As DNA, the CDR3 is TGTGCCAGCAGCGCCGGGACAGCTGGAAACACCATATATTTT. Amino acids: CASSAGTAGNTIYF.

This clone was found once. The J gene is TRBJ2-2, the V gene TRBV6-1; tentative D call: TRBD1 (6 bases). Deletions cut 5 bases from V and 7 bases from J, with 8 bases between. Per the germline V gene, CDR1 is MNHNS and CDR2 is SASEGT. The CDR3 runs 12 residues. For the CDR3, the DNA is TGTGCCAGCAGTTCAGGGGTCGGGGAGCTGTTTTTT. Its protein is CASSSGVGELFF.

The chain joins TRBV18 to TRBJ1-2; D may be TRBD1 (5 bases). Trimming cost V 2 bases and J 2 bases, with 9 bases left between them. CDR1 is KGHSH, CDR2 LQKENI, per germline. The CDR3 loop spans 14 amino acids. The CDR3 loop is CASSPGAGNYGYTF. DNA of the CDR3: TGTGCCAGCTCACCAGGGGCCGGGAACTATGGCTACACCTTC.

The chain couples TRBV3-1 (or the pseudogene TRBV3-2) to TRBJ2-1, with D possibly matching TRBD1 (5 bases). The CDR3 extends over 14 amino acids. Trimming took off 2 bases at V and 2 bases at J, with 7 bases between the two ends. Germline V gene sequence: CDR1 LGHDT, CDR2 YNNKEL (reference sequence). As DNA, the CDR3 is TGTGCCAGCAGCCAATCGACAGCCTACAATGAGCAGTTCTTC. It encodes CASSQSTAYNEQFF.

The CDR3 nucleotides read TGTGCCAGCAGACGTGGACAGGGAGGAGGCTACACCTTC. This sequence encodes CASRRGQGGGYTF. The V call is TRBV7-9, the J call TRBJ1-2; 8 positions agree with TRBD1. After removal of 6 bases from V and 8 bases from J, the junction contained 8 bases not matched to a gene. The germline gives CDR1 SEHNR, CDR2 FQNEAQ (reference sequence). The CDR3 contains 13 residues. The full variable domain, in which reference TRBV7-9 and TRBJ1-2 provide the parts outside the CDR3, is DTGVSQNPRHKITKRGQNVTFRCDPISEHNRLYWYRQTLGQGPEFLTYFQNEAQLEKSRLLSDRFSAERPKGSFSTLEIQRTEQGDSAMYLCASRRGQGGGYTFGSGTRLTVV.

This clone was observed a single time. V gene TRBV5-1 combines with J gene TRBJ2-1; D possibly uses TRBD1 or TRBD2 (5 bases each). There are 15 residues in the CDR3. V dropped 7 bases and J dropped 2 bases, with 16 bases sitting between them. Germline CDR1 reads SGHRS; CDR2 reads YFSETQ. CDR3 in amino acids: CASFPGTSAYNEQFF. The CDR3 DNA follows: TGCGCCAGCTTCCCCGGGACCTCTGCCTACAATGAGCAGTTCTTC.

This chain links TRBV5-1 with TRBJ1-1; D is possibly TRBD1 (5 bases). CDR3 length equals 14 residues. Trimming shortened V by 6 bases and J by 1 base, and 13 bases separated the two germline ends. Germline V gene lookup returns CDR1 SGHRS and CDR2 YFSETQ. The CDR3 DNA is TGCGCCAGCACCCCGTCAGGGTGGAACACTGAAGCTTTCTTT. This gives the protein CASTPSGWNTEAFF. The whole variable domain, remainder taken from reference TRBV5-1 and TRBJ1-1, is KAGVTQTPRYLIKTRGQQVTLSCSPISGHRSVSWYQQTPGQGLQFLFEYFSETQRNKGNFPGRFSGRQFSNSRSEMNVSTLELGDSALYLCASTPSGWNTEAFFGQGTRLTVV.

V usage is TRBV28 and J usage is TRBJ1-1; possible D gene TRBD1, 6 bases. CDR3 size: 14 residues. V lost 10 bases, J lost 3 bases, and 18 bases lay in between. CDR1 and CDR2 (germline): MDHEN, SYDVKM. As DNA, the CDR3 is TGTGCCACCTATCATTACAGGGCGCACACTGAAGCTTTCTTT. It specifies CATYHYRAHTEAFF.

This chain connects TRBV3-1 (or the pseudogene TRBV3-2) to TRBJ1-5; 7 nucleotides agree with TRBD1. CDR1 LGHDT and CDR2 YNNKEL come from the germline V gene (reference sequence). With 4 bases clipped from V and 7 bases from J, the junction kept 7 bases outside the gene matches. The CDR3 spans 14 residues. The CDR3 DNA reads as TGTGCCAGCAGCCCGACAGGGATAGCGCAGCCCCAGCATTTT. Translation: CASSPTGIAQPQHF.

The chain recombines TRBV19 with TRBJ2-3; D is possibly TRBD2 (6 bases). This CDR3 is built from 14 residues. V was cut by 3 bases and J by 2 bases, with 9 bases left in between. Germline-derived CDR1 and CDR2 are LNHDA and SQIVND (reference sequence). The CDR3 DNA sequence: TGTGCCAGTAGTATGGACTATTCCACAGATACGCAGTATTTT. Translated, it gives CASSMDYSTDTQYF.

The chain carries TRBV2 and TRBJ1-4; D gene ambiguous. V lost 4 bases and J 0 bases, leaving 6 bases between the germline ends. The CDR3 contains 14 residues. The germline V gene encodes CDR1 SNHLY and CDR2 FYNNEI. Here the CDR3 DNA reads TGTGCCAGCAGTGCGCCTGCAACTAATGAAAAACTGTTTTTT. Translating it yields CASSAPATNEKLFF. Drawing the rest from reference TRBV2 and TRBJ1-4, the complete variable domain is EPEVTQTPSHQVTQMGQEVILRCVPISNHLYFYWYRQILGQKVEFLVSFYNNEISEKSEIFDDQFSVERPDGSNFTLKIRSTKLEDSAMYFCASSAPATNEKLFFGSGTQLSVL.

The V call is TRBV29-1, the J call TRBJ2-3; D might be TRBD1 (5 bases). Trimming took 6 bases from V and 3 from J, leaving 7 bases between them. The length of the CDR3 is 11 residues. The germline gives CDR1 SQVTM, CDR2 ANQGSEA. The chain's CDR3 is CSVGLTDTQYF. CDR3 DNA: TGCAGCGTGGGGCTTACAGATACGCAGTATTTT.